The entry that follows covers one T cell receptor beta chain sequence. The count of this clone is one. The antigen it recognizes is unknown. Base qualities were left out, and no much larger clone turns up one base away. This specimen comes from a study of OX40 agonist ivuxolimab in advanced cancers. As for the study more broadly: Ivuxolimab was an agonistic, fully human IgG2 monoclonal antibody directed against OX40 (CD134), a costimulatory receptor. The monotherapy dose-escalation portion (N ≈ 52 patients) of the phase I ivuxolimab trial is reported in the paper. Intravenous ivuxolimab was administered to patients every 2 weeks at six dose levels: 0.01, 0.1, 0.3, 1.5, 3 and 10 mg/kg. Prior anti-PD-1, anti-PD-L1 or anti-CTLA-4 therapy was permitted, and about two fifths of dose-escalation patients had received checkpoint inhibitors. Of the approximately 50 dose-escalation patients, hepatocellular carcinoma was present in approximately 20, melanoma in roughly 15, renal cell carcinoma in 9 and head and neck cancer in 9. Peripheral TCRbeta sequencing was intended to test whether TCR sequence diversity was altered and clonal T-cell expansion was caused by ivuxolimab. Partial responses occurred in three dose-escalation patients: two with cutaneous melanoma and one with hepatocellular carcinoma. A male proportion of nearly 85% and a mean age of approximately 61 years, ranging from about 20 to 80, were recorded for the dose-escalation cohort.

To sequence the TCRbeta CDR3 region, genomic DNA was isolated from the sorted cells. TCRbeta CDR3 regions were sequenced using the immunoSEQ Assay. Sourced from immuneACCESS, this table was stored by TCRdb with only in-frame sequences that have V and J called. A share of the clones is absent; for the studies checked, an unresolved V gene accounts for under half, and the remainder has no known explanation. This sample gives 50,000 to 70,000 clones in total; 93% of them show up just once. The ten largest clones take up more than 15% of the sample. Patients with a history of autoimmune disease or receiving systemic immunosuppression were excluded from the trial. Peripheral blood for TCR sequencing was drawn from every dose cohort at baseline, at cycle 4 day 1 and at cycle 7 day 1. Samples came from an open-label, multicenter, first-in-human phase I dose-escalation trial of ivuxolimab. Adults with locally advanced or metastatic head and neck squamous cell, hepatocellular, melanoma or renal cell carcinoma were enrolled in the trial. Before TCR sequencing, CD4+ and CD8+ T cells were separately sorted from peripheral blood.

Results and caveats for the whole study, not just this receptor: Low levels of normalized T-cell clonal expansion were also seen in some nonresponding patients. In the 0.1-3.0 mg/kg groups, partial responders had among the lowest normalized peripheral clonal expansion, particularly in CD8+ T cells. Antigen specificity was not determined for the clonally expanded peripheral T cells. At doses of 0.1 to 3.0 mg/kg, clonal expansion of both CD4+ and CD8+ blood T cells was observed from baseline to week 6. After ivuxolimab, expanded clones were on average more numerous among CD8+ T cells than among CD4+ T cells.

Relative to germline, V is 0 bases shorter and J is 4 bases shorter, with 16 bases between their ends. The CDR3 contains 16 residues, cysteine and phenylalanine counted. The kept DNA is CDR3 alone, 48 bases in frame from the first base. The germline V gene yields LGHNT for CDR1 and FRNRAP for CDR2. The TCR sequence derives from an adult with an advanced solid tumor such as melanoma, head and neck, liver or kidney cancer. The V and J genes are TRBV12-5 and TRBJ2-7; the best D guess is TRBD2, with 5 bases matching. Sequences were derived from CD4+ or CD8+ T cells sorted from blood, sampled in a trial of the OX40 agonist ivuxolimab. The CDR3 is CASGLVLRGKGYEQYF. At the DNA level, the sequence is TGTGCTAGTGGTTTGGTACTGAGAGGGAAAGGGTACGAGCAGTACTTC.